This TCR beta chain was obtained from a study of cytomegalovirus exposure and HLA in healthy donors. Overall study findings and caveats: TCR beta V segments were, for the most part, productive about 87% or about 30% of the time in an earlier analysis. Later findings reportedly placed an Asian-associated ancestry cluster below the 666-donor mean for N-insertions.

As to this clone: Its target is not known.

The study ran its PCR with 60 Vbeta and 13 Jbeta primers. Method: immunoSEQ multiplex PCR; TCRdb's copy keeps in-frame clones and lacks some. The table records 90,000 to 95,000 clones, around 77% of them present only once. CDR1 and CDR2 (germline): ENHRY, SYGVKD. This CDR3 spans 14 amino acids. V was pared by 7 bases and J by 4 bases, with 16 bases between. The origin of this receptor is a man younger than 45 in good health and CMV-seronegative. The sample comprised PBMCs. This chain links TRBV10-3 with TRBJ1-1; D gene uncertain. In nucleotides, the CDR3 is TGTGCCATCACGAGTTCGGGATTTTCCACTGAAGCTTTCTTT. It encodes CAITSSGFSTEAFF.